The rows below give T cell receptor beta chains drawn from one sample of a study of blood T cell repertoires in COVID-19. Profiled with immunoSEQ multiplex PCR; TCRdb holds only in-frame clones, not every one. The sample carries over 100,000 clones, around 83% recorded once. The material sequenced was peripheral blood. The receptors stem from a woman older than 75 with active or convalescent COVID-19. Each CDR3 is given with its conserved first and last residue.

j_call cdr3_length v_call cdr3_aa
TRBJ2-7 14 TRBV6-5 CASSPRGRAAEQYF
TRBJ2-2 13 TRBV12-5 CASGSSNTGELFF
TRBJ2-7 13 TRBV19 CASSIGLSYEQYF
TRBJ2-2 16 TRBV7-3 CASSLGASGGHGELFF
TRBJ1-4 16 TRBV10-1 CASSPVPGTGGEKLFF
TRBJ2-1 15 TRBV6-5 CASSYEAGGPNEQFF
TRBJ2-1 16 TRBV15 CATSRGSSGPYNEQFF
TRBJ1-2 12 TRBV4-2 CASSQEAYGYTF
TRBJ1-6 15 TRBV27 CASSQTWRYNSPLHF
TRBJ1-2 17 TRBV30 CAWNVQIYRVLNSGYTF
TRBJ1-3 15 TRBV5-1 CATLDRAIPGNTIYF
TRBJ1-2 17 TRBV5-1 CASSWGTGISRNYGYTF
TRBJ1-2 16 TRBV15 CATSANPQGALYGYTF
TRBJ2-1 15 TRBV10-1 CASSETGTGVGEQFF
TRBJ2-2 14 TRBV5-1 CASSRDREAGELFF
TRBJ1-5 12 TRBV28 CASSPYVQPQHF
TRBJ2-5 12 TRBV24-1 CATSPRGETQYF
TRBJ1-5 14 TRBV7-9 CASSLQGGNQPQHF
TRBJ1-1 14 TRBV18 CASSPRTGVFEAFF
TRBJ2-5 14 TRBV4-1 CASSQTSGRETQYF
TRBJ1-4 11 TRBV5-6 CASSSLGKLFF
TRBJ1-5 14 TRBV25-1 CASSIGEDHQPQHF
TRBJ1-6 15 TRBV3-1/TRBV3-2 CASSQRAQGGSPLHF
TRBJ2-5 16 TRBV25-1 CASSERETGGRETQYF
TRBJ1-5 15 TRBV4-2 CASTLTGGGNQPQHF
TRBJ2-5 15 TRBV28 CASSPTRPREETQYF
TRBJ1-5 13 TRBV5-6 CASSSRPPGPQHF
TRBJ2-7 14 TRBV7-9 CASSTAVGDYKQYF